Reported below is one T cell receptor (beta chain). Method: immunoSEQ multiplex PCR; TCRdb's copy keeps in-frame clones and lacks some. Of 65,000 to 95,000 clones in the sample, approximately 89% were seen once. The data were taken from a study of OX40 agonist ivuxolimab in advanced cancers. CDR3 length: 13 residues. Looked up from germline, CDR1 is MNHNS and CDR2 is SASEGT. Trimming stripped 6 bases from V and 3 bases from J, with 11 bases between. The chain carries TRBV6-1 and TRBJ2-5; the D call may be TRBD1 or TRBD2 (5 bases each). This clonotype was obtained from an adult with an advanced solid tumor such as melanoma, head and neck, liver or kidney cancer. The starting material was CD4+ or CD8+ T cells sorted from blood, obtained in a trial of the OX40 agonist ivuxolimab. The CDR3 protein is CASSPGTEETQYF. The CDR3, as DNA: TGTGCCAGCAGCCCCGGGACGGAAGAGACCCAGTACTTC.